Listed below are T cell receptor beta chains from one sample, sequenced in a study of blood T cell repertoires in COVID-19. Sequencing was performed with immunoSEQ multiplex PCR; in TCRdb, only in-frame clones are kept and a portion is missing. The table includes roughly 200,000 clones, about 77% detected once. The source material was peripheral blood. The receptors here all came from a woman aged 80 or older with active or convalescent COVID-19. CDR3s include the opening cysteine and the closing phenylalanine or tryptophan.

TRBV9	17	TRBJ2-5	CASSVDWATGATETQYF
TRBV19	14	TRBJ1-2	CASSRQQINYGYTF
TRBV2	13	TRBJ1-1	CASSSGVGTEAFF
TRBV9	13	TRBJ2-1	CASSVGTGGEQFF
TRBV19	16	TRBJ2-5	CASSIRTGSLQETQYF
TRBV7-2	15	TRBJ2-2	CASRKRVTNTGELFF
TRBV5-1	20	TRBJ2-3	CASSRAIDGTSGGSTDTQYF
TRBV5-1	14	TRBJ1-1	CASSTEGQGTEAFF
TRBV7-8	15	TRBJ1-4	CASSLASQGNEKLFF
TRBV6-4	16	TRBJ1-2	CASSTNRDRGDYGYTF
TRBV7-3	15	TRBJ2-7	CASSPGHGRSYEQYF
TRBV21-1	18	TRBJ2-7	CASSKVEQGAREPYEQYF
TRBV5-1	13	TRBJ1-6	CASSTGQGAPLHF
TRBV19	16	TRBJ2-5	CASSMTSGAGGETQYF
TRBV7-2	14	TRBJ2-7	CASSLASGVGEQYF
TRBV7-2	15	TRBJ1-1	CASSLDSGGNTEAFF
TRBV28	14	TRBJ2-2	CASSEGADTGELFF
TRBV6-5	15	TRBJ1-2	CASRGPTGGLGGYTF
TRBV4-2	14	TRBJ2-1	CASSQKFGGPEQFF
TRBV5-4	14	TRBJ2-5	CASTRDRVPETQYF
TRBV6-6	15	TRBJ1-5	CASSYLGTGNQPQHF
TRBV5-1	15	TRBJ1-5	CASSLTGGSNQPQHF
TRBV6-5	13	TRBJ2-7	CASRDRVSYEQYF
TRBV12-2	17	TRBJ1-5	CASRTRRTVPGRQPQHF
TRBV29-1	14	TRBJ2-7	CSVPGQGEFYEQYF
TRBV2	13	TRBJ1-1	CASARQLNTEAFF
TRBV28	16	TRBJ1-2	CASRLPPGQGYYGYTF
TRBV5-4	16	TRBJ1-4	CASSLSGTATNEKLFF
TRBV19	15	TRBJ2-3	CASSLLAGSTDTQYF
TRBV11-2	13	TRBJ2-5	CASSSQVQETQYF
TRBV5-1	13	TRBJ2-7	CATSPTGSYEQYF
TRBV6-5	15	TRBJ1-1	CASSYGTGFRGEAFF
TRBV10-1	12	TRBJ1-1	CASSEVRSEAFF
TRBV7-9	15	TRBJ1-6	CASDNGQNYNSPLHF
TRBV19	14	TRBJ1-6	CASQGAGNNSPLHF
TRBV9	18	TRBJ2-3	CASSARLAGDSGGDTQYF
TRBV7-3	14	TRBJ1-1	CASSLVVAPPEAFF
TRBV28	15	TRBJ2-5	CASSLSTGYQETQYF
TRBV5-1	14	TRBJ1-2	CASSWGDGLYGYTF
TRBV24-1	14	TRBJ1-2	CATSGQEGSYGYTF
TRBV7-2	15	TRBJ2-1	CASSTGTGYYNEQFF